The 14 T cell receptor beta chains below were found in one sample sequenced in a study of T-cell memory formation after mild COVID-19 (dated by TCRdb to the early 2020s). The library was produced with 5' RACE. These reads were obtained on an Illumina NovaSeq 6000. TCRdb reworked the public reads: Q25 trimming with fastp, MiXCR clone assembly, productive beta chains retained. Identical CDR3 protein sequences are pooled into one entry, listed with their most common genes and DNA. Present in this sample are 100,000 to 130,000 distinct CDR3 sequences, 14% of which were seen just once. The top ten constitute 39% of the sample. Sequencing used PBMCs or a T cell subset sorted from them (not recorded which). These receptors all come from a man between 18 and 29 years old who had mild COVID-19 (a few samples of this study predate the infection). The sample titles of this study are shuffled in the database, so cell type and time point are left out; the donor was told from shared clones.

This sequence joins TRBV5-1 and TRBJ2-7; possibly TRBD1 or TRBD2 for D (5 bases each). V was clipped by 5 bases and J by 4 bases, with 10 bases between them. The CDR3 spans 12 residues. Germline lookup yields CDR1 SGHRS and CDR2 YFSETQ. CDR3 sequence: CASSQGEYEQYF. The CDR3 nucleotides read TGCGCCAGCAGTCAGGGAGAGTACGAGCAGTACTTC.

This clonotype was picked up a small number of times. The chain links TRBV7-9 to TRBJ2-7, with a tentative D call TRBD2 (5 bases). The germline gives CDR1 SEHNR, CDR2 FQNEAQ (reference sequence). The CDR3 spans 15 residues. V was shortened by 0 bases and J by 4 bases, with 13 bases between the two germline ends. The CDR3, as DNA: TGTGCCAGCAGCTTAGCGCCCGGGGTTGGTTACGAGCAGTACTTC. It yields the protein CASSLAPGVGYEQYF.

This clonotype is medium-sized. V and J are TRBV29-1 and TRBJ2-1; TRBD2 might be the D (6 bases). The CDR3 covers 13 residues. Germline V gene data show CDR1 as SQVTM and CDR2 as ANQGSEA. Deletions cut 6 bases from V and 12 bases from J, with 21 bases between. The CDR3 DNA reads TGCAGCGTACCGGGACTGCCATCAGATGGGCAGTTCTTC. Translation gives CSVPGLPSDGQFF.

This clonotype has a handful of counts. The chain couples TRBV27 to TRBJ1-4; possible D gene TRBD1, 6 bases. V was shortened by 8 bases and J by 6 bases, with 25 bases between the two germline ends. In germline, CDR1 is MNHEY, CDR2 SMNVEV (reference sequence). This CDR3 spans 17 amino acids. This CDR3 reads CASSLHPVGGGYEKLFF. The CDR3 DNA reads as TGTGCCAGCTCCCTCCACCCGGTTGGGGGCGGATATGAAAAACTGTTTTTT.

This sequence joins TRBV12-3 or TRBV12-4 and TRBJ2-2; the D is unclear. CDR3 size: 14 residues. The V end was cut by 4 bases, the J end by 2 bases, with 8 bases between. The CDR3 loop is CASSYGSNTGELFF. CDR3 nucleotide sequence: TGTGCCAGCAGTTATGGCTCAAACACCGGGGAGCTGTTTTTT.

This clonotype was picked up many times. The V and J genes are TRBV5-5 and TRBJ1-5; D is unresolved. Looked up from germline, CDR1 is SGHKS and CDR2 is YYEKEE (reference sequence). V lost 2 bases to trimming and J lost 3 bases, with 9 bases between them. The CDR3 loop spans 14 amino acids. CDR3 nucleotide sequence: TGTGCCAGCAGCTTAATAGGATCCAATCAGCCCCAGCATTTT. This sequence encodes CASSLIGSNQPQHF.

In this sample, this clonotype turned up many times. The chain combines TRBV27 with TRBJ2-1; no firm D call. CDR3 size: 15 residues. From germline, CDR1 is MNHEY and CDR2 SMNVEV (reference sequence). Trimming removed 4 bases from V and 0 bases from J, with 10 bases in between. In nucleotides, the CDR3 is TGTGCCAGCAGTTCCCTCGGCAGCTCCTACAATGAGCAGTTCTTC. Amino acid sequence: CASSSLGSSYNEQFF.

There are a few counts of this clonotype. This rearrangement joins TRBV15 to TRBJ1-1, with no clear D. The V and J ends lost 0 bases and 0 bases respectively, with 5 bases between them. The CDR3 has 14 amino acids. In germline, CDR1 is LNHNV, CDR2 YYDKDF (reference sequence). The CDR3 protein is CATSRENLNTEAFF. CDR3 nucleotides: TGTGCCACCAGCAGAGAGAATCTGAACACTGAAGCTTTCTTT.

The CDR3 region has the DNA TGTGCTAGTGGTTTGACCTGGATTCGGGCCACCTACGAGCAGTACTTC. Encoded protein: CASGLTWIRATYEQYF. The chain couples TRBV12-5 to TRBJ2-7; D call uncertain. The CDR3 is 16 amino acids. In germline, CDR1 is LGHNT, CDR2 FRNRAP. The germline V and J ends were trimmed by 2 bases and 2 bases, with 16 bases remaining between them.

This clonotype turned up a few times. The chain employs TRBV12-3 or TRBV12-4 and TRBJ1-4; 8 nucleotides agree with TRBD1. The CDR3 is 15 residues long. Germline trimming cut 5 bases from V and 8 bases from J; bases unmatched to any gene: 10. The CDR3 sequence: CASSPTGQGGEKLFF. The CDR3 DNA is TGTGCCAGCAGTCCAACTGGACAGGGTGGAGAAAAACTGTTTTTT.

The rearrangement uses TRBV7-9 and TRBJ1-2; 9 nucleotides align to TRBD1. The ends lost 5 bases at V and 3 bases at J; junction bases unmatched: 7. CDR1 and CDR2 from the germline V gene are SEHNR and FQNEAQ (reference sequence). The CDR3 runs 15 residues. The CDR3 DNA sequence: TGTGCCAGCAGCCCGACCCGACAGGGGGACTATGGCTACACCTTC. Amino acid sequence: CASSPTRQGDYGYTF.

This clonotype showed up many times. The DNA of the CDR3 is TGCGCCAGCAGCTTCAGCAAGCCCCGTACCCGCGAGCAGTACTTC. It encodes CASSFSKPRTREQYF. This chain uses TRBV5-1 with TRBJ2-7; no definite D call. The ends were cut back, 2 bases at V and 6 bases at J, with 18 bases in the middle. The CDR3 spans 15 residues. Germline CDR1 is SGHRS and CDR2 is YFSETQ. The full variable domain, its missing parts supplied by reference TRBV5-1 and TRBJ2-7, is KAGVTQTPRYLIKTRGQQVTLSCSPISGHRSVSWYQQTPGQGLQFLFEYFSETQRNKGNFPGRFSGRQFSNSRSEMNVSTLELGDSALYLCASSFSKPRTREQYFGPGTRLTVT.

The chain links TRBV4-1 to TRBJ2-3; TRBD1 matches at 7 bases. The germline gives CDR1 MGHRA, CDR2 YSYEKL. Losses at the gene ends were 7 bases for V and 3 bases for J; bases not matched to a gene: 16. The CDR3 is made up of 17 amino acids. The DNA for the CDR3 is TGCGCCAGCATCCCCAGGGGGTCAGGGGCGACAACAGATACGCAGTATTTT. It translates to CASIPRGSGATTDTQYF.

The chain combines TRBV7-6 with TRBJ2-3; 14 bases fit TRBD2. After removal of 6 bases from V and 3 bases from J, the junction contained 8 bases not matched to a gene. CDR3 length equals 17 residues. Per germline, CDR1 SGHVS and CDR2 FNYEAQ. CDR3 DNA: TGTGCCAGCAGTCCGGGACTAGCGGGAGATAGAACAGATACGCAGTATTTT. Amino acid sequence: CASSPGLAGDRTDTQYF.